The 23 T cell receptor beta chains reported below all come from one sample, sequenced in a study of blood T cell repertoires in COVID-19 (dated by TCRdb to 2019 to 2021). Receptors were amplified or captured by the immunoSEQ multiplex PCR assay. TCRdb took over this immuneACCESS table, retaining in-frame rearrangements with V and J assigned. Such tables are incomplete; in checked studies, under half of the missing clones stem from an unresolved V gene, and the remainder is unexplained. Here the sample has 150,000 or so clones; approximately 86% occur a single time. The ten top clones hold roughly an eighth of the sample. Source material: peripheral blood. The receptors come from a woman between 65 and 79 years old with COVID-19, enrolled during active disease.

The chain couples TRBV10-3 to TRBJ1-4, with 9 positions matching TRBD1. The V segment lost 2 bases and the J segment 7 bases; nucleotides outside the gene matches: 11. The CDR3 is 17 residues long. Looked up from germline, CDR1 is ENHRY and CDR2 is SYGVKD. The CDR3, as DNA: TGTGCCATCAGTGAGGGGACAGGGTGGGAGTTTGGTGAAAAACTGTTTTTT. Amino acid sequence: CAISEGTGWEFGEKLFF.

The chain has TRBV5-5 and TRBJ1-2, with TRBD1 identical over 7 bases. Germline V CDR1 and CDR2: SGHKS, YYEKEE (reference sequence). The junction had 7 bases not matched to a gene; V was cut back by 4 bases and J by 4 bases. CDR3 length: 14 amino acids. The CDR3 nucleotides read TGTGCCAGCAGCCGGACAGGAACCCTCTATGGCTACACCTTC. It specifies CASSRTGTLYGYTF.

V gene TRBV7-8 combines with J gene TRBJ1-2, with D possibly TRBD1 on 5 matching bases. This CDR3 comprises 13 residues. V lost 5 bases to trimming and J lost 5 bases, with 12 bases between them. CDR1 SGHVS and CDR2 FQNEAQ come from the germline V gene. The CDR3 is CASSPPGVYGYTF. In DNA form, the CDR3 reads TGTGCCAGCAGCCCCCCGGGGGTGTATGGCTACACCTTC.

The CDR3 spells CAWSTGELTQYF. The CDR3 region has the DNA TGTGCCTGGAGTACAGGGGAATTGACCCAGTACTTC. The V gene is TRBV30, the J gene TRBJ2-5, with 7 bases fitting TRBD1. The CDR3 spans 12 residues. V dropped 2 bases and J dropped 7; count of bases not matched to a gene: 4. Germline V lookup: CDR1 GTSNPN, CDR2 SVGIG (reference sequence).

The chain joins TRBV7-6 to TRBJ2-2; 7 positions match TRBD1. The germline V gene has CDR1 SGHVS and CDR2 FNYEAQ. Trimming took 5 bases from V and 5 from J; bases not matched to a gene: 2. The CDR3 consists of 13 residues. The CDR3 here is CASSPGGTGELFF. In nucleotides, the CDR3 is TGTGCCAGCAGCCCAGGGGGAACCGGGGAGCTGTTTTTT.

V and J are TRBV3-1 (or the pseudogene TRBV3-2) and TRBJ1-4; tentative D call: TRBD1 (5 bases). V lost 2 bases to trimming and J lost 8 bases, with 12 bases between them. Germline CDR1 reads LGHDT; CDR2 reads YNNKEL (reference sequence). This CDR3 contains 14 residues. The CDR3 sequence: CASSQRQGMEKLFF. As DNA, the CDR3 is TGTGCCAGCAGCCAAAGGCAGGGAATGGAAAAACTGTTTTTT.

The genes are TRBV7-3 and TRBJ2-2, with D possibly being TRBD1 (5 bases). V lost 5 bases and J lost 2, with 15 bases in between. From germline, CDR1 is SGHTA and CDR2 FQGTGA. CDR3 length equals 16 residues. The DNA for the CDR3 is TGTGCCAGCAGCCCCAAGGACACATTAAACACCGGGGAGCTGTTTTTT. Residues: CASSPKDTLNTGELFF. The full variable domain, completed using reference TRBV7-3 and TRBJ2-2, is GAGVSQTPSNKVTEKGKYVELRCDPISGHTALYWYRQSLGQGPEFLIYFQGTGAADDSGLPNDRFFAVRPEGSVSTLKIQRTERGDSAVYLCASSPKDTLNTGELFFGEGSRLTVL.

The chain links TRBV27 to TRBJ1-2; D unclear. Trimming pared 6 bases from V and 0 bases from J, leaving 14 bases between. The CDR3 is 15 amino acids. Germline V gene data show CDR1 as MNHEY and CDR2 as SMNVEV (reference sequence). The CDR3 region has the DNA TGTGCCAGCAGCCCGGGAGGGATCCCTAACTATGGCTACACCTTC. It is translated as CASSPGGIPNYGYTF.

About this clone itself: The junction shows a germline mismatch at one end, possibly a read error. V gene TRBV18 combines with J gene TRBJ1-3, with 7 bases identical to TRBD1. The CDR3 is 15 residues long. Germline CDR1 reads KGHSH; CDR2 reads LQKENI. Here the CDR3 DNA reads TGTGCCAGCGCACCGACAGGGCTTTCGGGAAACACCATATATTTT. It is translated as CASAPTGLSGNTIYF.

The genes are TRBV6-1 and TRBJ1-1; D is possibly TRBD1 (6 bases). This CDR3 has 13 amino acids. The germline CDR1 and CDR2 sequences are MNHNS and SASEGT. Trimming removed 0 bases from V and 12 bases from J, with 14 bases in between. The CDR3 loop is CASSEAQGAGSFF. DNA for the CDR3: TGTGCCAGCAGTGAAGCACAGGGTGCGGGTTCTTTCTTT.

The V and J genes are TRBV30 and TRBJ2-3; TRBD1 is a possible D gene (6 bases). The germline CDR1 and CDR2 sequences are GTSNPN and SVGIG (reference sequence). This CDR3 comprises 14 residues. Trimming took off 3 bases at V and 2 bases at J, with 12 bases between the two ends. For the CDR3, the DNA is TGTGCCTGGAGACAAGGGGGAGACACAGATACGCAGTATTTT. Its translation is CAWRQGGDTDTQYF.

This chain connects TRBV19 to TRBJ1-3, with 7 bases identical to TRBD1. Per the germline V gene, CDR1 is LNHDA and CDR2 is SQIVND (reference sequence). The CDR3 is made up of 18 amino acids. The V segment lost 6 bases and the J segment 5 bases; nucleotides outside the gene matches: 19. CDR3 amino acids: CASRLIRTGPGRRNTIYF. DNA of the CDR3: TGTGCCAGTAGACTCATTCGGACAGGACCTGGTCGTCGAAACACCATATATTTT. Together with reference TRBV19 and TRBJ1-3, the CDR3 gives the full variable domain: DGGITQSPKYLFRKEGQNVTLSCEQNLNHDAMYWYRQDPGQGLRLIYYSQIVNDFQKGDIAEGYSVSREKKESFPLTVTSAQKNPTAFYLCASRLIRTGPGRRNTIYFGEGSWLTVV.

This chain joins TRBV7-2 and TRBJ2-2; TRBD2 agrees at 11 bases. The CDR3 extends over 17 amino acids. V shed 5 bases and J 9 bases; nucleotides not matched to a gene: 14. CDR1 is SGHTA, CDR2 FQGNSA, per germline. CDR3 protein: CASSDPSGGFLSRELFF. The CDR3 nucleotides read TGTGCCAGCAGCGACCCTAGCGGGGGGTTCTTATCCCGGGAGCTGTTTTTT.

The genes are TRBV5-1 and TRBJ2-3, with D maybe TRBD1 (5 bases). The CDR3 spans 14 residues. The germline V gene encodes CDR1 SGHRS and CDR2 YFSETQ. Trimming stripped 5 bases from V and 2 bases from J, with 12 bases between. This CDR3 is CASSRDGHTDTQYF. The CDR3 region has the DNA TGCGCCAGCAGTCGAGACGGACACACAGATACGCAGTATTTT.

This clone appeared a few times. The gene calls are TRBV23-1 and TRBJ2-2; 9 bases line up with TRBD1. TRBV23-1 is an ORF, with its function uncertain. This CDR3 is built from 15 residues. The V segment lost 7 bases and the J segment 1 base; nucleotides outside the gene matches: 4. The CDR3 sequence is CASTEGQGNTGELFF. CDR3 coding DNA: TGCGCCAGCACCGAGGGACAGGGGAACACCGGGGAGCTGTTTTTT.

This clone showed up just once. The genes are TRBV5-1 and TRBJ2-3; D might be TRBD1 (7 bases). The CDR3 has 15 amino acids. V was pared by 5 bases and J by 2 bases, with 15 bases between. The germline gives CDR1 SGHRS, CDR2 YFSETQ. The CDR3 here is CASREGADNTDTQYF. The CDR3 region has the DNA TGCGCCAGCAGGGAGGGGGCGGATAACACAGATACGCAGTATTTT. Full variable domain (rest looked up from reference TRBV5-1 and TRBJ2-3): KAGVTQTPRYLIKTRGQQVTLSCSPISGHRSVSWYQQTPGQGLQFLFEYFSETQRNKGNFPGRFSGRQFSNSRSEMNVSTLELGDSALYLCASREGADNTDTQYFGPGTRLTVL.

This clone has just one count. The genes are TRBV2 and TRBJ2-5, with D possibly being TRBD2 (6 bases). Germline CDR1 reads SNHLY; CDR2 reads FYNNEI. The CDR3 sequence is 13 residues long. The germline V and J ends were trimmed by 5 bases and 0 bases, with 7 bases remaining between them. The CDR3 here is CASSRGNQETQYF. The CDR3 DNA sequence: TGTGCCAGCAGTCGGGGGAACCAAGAGACCCAGTACTTC.

This clone showed up just once. The chain has TRBV27 and TRBJ2-7; 7 bases agree with TRBD1. V gave up 1 base and J gave up 8 bases; unmatched junction bases: 5. The germline CDR1 and CDR2 sequences are MNHEY and SMNVEV (reference sequence). The CDR3 extends over 13 amino acids. For the CDR3, the DNA is TGTGCCAGCAGTTTATTAAGACAGGGTAAGCAGTACTTC. This gives the protein CASSLLRQGKQYF.

The rearrangement joins TRBV18 to TRBJ1-1, with a weak D call TRBD1 (6 bases). V was trimmed by 2 bases and J by 6 bases, leaving 13 bases between them. This CDR3 contains 14 residues. Germline values: CDR1 KGHSH, CDR2 LQKENI. The CDR3 spells CASSPITGRPEAFF. CDR3 DNA: TGTGCCAGCTCACCAATAACAGGGCGCCCTGAAGCTTTCTTT. The full variable domain, its missing parts supplied by reference TRBV18 and TRBJ1-1, is NAGVMQNPRHLVRRRGQEARLRCSPMKGHSHVYWYRQLPEEGLKFMVYLQKENIIDESGMPKERFSAEFPKEGPSILRIQQVVRGDSAAYFCASSPITGRPEAFFGQGTRLTVV.

The chain carries TRBV24-1 and TRBJ2-3; 7 bases map to TRBD2. The CDR3 covers 17 residues. Germline CDR1 is KGHDR and CDR2 is SFDVKD. J lost 6 bases, V lost 3 bases, and 14 bases had no gene match. In DNA, the CDR3 is TGTGCCACCAGTGATACCAGCCCAGCGGGGTCCCCCGATACGCAGTATTTT. Its protein is CATSDTSPAGSPDTQYF.

The chain couples TRBV7-3 to TRBJ2-7; 8 nucleotides line up with TRBD1. The CDR3 sequence is 15 residues long. V gave up 2 bases and J gave up 0 bases; unmatched junction bases: 3. Germline loops: CDR1 SGHTA, CDR2 FQGTGA. CDR3 DNA: TGTGCCAGCAGCTTAGGGACAGGTATCTCCTACGAGCAGTACTTC. This codes for CASSLGTGISYEQYF.

This clone was picked up one time. The chain couples TRBV5-1 to TRBJ1-4; 10 bases align to TRBD1. Germline V gives CDR1 SGHRS, CDR2 YFSETQ. V lost 4 bases to trimming and J lost 7 bases; unmatched junction nucleotides: 10. The CDR3 length is 16 residues. CDR3 coding DNA: TGCGCCAGCAGCCCTTGGGACAGGGGAAAGGTTGAAAAACTGTTTTTT. It is translated as CASSPWDRGKVEKLFF. Complete variable domain (other parts from reference TRBV5-1 and TRBJ1-4): KAGVTQTPRYLIKTRGQQVTLSCSPISGHRSVSWYQQTPGQGLQFLFEYFSETQRNKGNFPGRFSGRQFSNSRSEMNVSTLELGDSALYLCASSPWDRGKVEKLFFGSGTQLSVL.

The sample holds one count of this clone. J is TRBJ2-2 and V is TRBV3-1 (or the pseudogene TRBV3-2); 8 bases align to TRBD1. The CDR3 runs to 14 residues. Germline CDR1 is LGHDT and CDR2 is YNNKEL (reference sequence). J lost 11 bases, V lost 7 bases, and 12 bases had no gene match. In DNA, the CDR3 is TGTGCCAGCACCGACTCGACAGGGGCAAGCGAGCTGTTTTTT. Translating gives CASTDSTGASELFF.